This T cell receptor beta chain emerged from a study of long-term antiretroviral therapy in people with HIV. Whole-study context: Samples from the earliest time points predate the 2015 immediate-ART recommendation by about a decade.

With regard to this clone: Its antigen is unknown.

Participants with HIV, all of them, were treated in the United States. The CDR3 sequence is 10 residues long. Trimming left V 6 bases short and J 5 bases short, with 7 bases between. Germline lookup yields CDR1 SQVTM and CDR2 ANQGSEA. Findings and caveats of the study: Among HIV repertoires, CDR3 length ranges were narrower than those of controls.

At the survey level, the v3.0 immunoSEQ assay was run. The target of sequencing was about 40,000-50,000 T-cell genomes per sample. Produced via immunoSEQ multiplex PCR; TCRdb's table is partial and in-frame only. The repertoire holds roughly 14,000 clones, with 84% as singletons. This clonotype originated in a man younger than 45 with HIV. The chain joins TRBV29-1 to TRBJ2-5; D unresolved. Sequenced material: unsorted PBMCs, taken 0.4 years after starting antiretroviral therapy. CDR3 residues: CSVPPETQYF. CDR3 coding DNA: TGCAGCGTCCCCCCGGAGACCCAGTACTTC. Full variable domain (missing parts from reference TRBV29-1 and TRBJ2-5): SAVISQKPSRDICQRGTSLTIQCQVDSQVTMMFWYRQQPGQSLTLIATANQGSEATYESGFVIDKFPISRPNLTFSTLTVSNMSPEDSSIYLCSVPPETQYFGPGTRLLVL.